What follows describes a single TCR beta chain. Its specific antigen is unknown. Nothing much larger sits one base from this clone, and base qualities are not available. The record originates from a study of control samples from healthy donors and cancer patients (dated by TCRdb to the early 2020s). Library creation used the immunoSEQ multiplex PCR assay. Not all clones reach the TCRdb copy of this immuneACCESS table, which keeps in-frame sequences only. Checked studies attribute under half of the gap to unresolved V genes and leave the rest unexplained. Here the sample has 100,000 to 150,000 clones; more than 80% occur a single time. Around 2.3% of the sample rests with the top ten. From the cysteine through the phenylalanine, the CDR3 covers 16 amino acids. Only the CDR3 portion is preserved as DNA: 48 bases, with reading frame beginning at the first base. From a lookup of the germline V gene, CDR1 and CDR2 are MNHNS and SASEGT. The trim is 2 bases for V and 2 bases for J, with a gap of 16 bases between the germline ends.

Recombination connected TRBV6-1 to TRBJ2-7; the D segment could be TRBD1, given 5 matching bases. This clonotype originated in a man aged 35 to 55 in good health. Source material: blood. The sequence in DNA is TGTGCCAGCAGTGAATCTAGGACATATCCTCCCTACGAGCAGTACTTC. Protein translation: CASSESRTYPPYEQYF.